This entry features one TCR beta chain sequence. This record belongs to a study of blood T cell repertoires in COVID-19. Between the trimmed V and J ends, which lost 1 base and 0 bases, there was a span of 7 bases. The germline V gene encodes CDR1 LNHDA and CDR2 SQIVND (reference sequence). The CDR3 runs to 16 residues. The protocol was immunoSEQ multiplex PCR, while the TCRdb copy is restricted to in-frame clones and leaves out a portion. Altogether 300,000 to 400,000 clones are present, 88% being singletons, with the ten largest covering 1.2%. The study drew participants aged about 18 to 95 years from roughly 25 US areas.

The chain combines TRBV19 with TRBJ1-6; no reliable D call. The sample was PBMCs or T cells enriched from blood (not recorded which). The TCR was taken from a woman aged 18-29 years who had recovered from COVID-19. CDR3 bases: TGTGCCAGTAGTATAGGCAGAAGCTCCTATAATTCACCCCTCCACTTT. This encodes CASSIGRSSYNSPLHF.